The source of this T cell receptor (beta chain) is a study of T cells after yellow fever vaccination (dated by TCRdb to the late 2010s). Background for the entire study: The SMART-Seq v4 Ultra Low Input RNA kit was used to prepare libraries from fractions with low cell numbers. Blood was collected at multiple timepoints before and after primary and secondary immunization, and bulk PBMC replicates and cell subsets were isolated. Two healthy male donors, one aged 18 to 30 and one aged 30 to 40 years, were included in the cohort. To track T-cell clones before and after primary and booster YFV17D yellow fever vaccination, bulk TCR alpha and beta repertoires were sequenced longitudinally. Study-level results and caveats: A small share of clonotypes occurred in both CD4 and CD8 compartments, likely arising from convergent recombination. Most clones expanded after primary vaccination were re-detected after the booster (96% of CD4 and around 88% of CD8), suggesting broad memory maintenance. Compared with the primary T-cell response, the secondary T-cell response was faster but weaker, reaching its peak on day 5 rather than on day 15. The study included only a couple of donors, which limits how far the findings can be generalized. Computational filtering was needed because FACS-sorted repertoires could contain abundant contaminating clonotypes from the bulk population.

The treatment or condition label here, explained by the study, means: live attenuated yellow fever vaccine strain. At every blood-draw timepoint, two biological replicates of bulk PBMCs were collected. A standard Ficoll-Paque protocol was used to isolate PBMCs from peripheral blood. TriZol was used to extract RNA from bulk PBMCs, CD4 and CD8 fractions, and dextramer-positive and dextramer-negative fractions. The CDR3 spans 14 residues, from the cysteine through the phenylalanine. CDR3 DNA is the only sequence kept; it has 42 bases, read in frame from the first base. V has 5 bases trimmed and J has 2 bases trimmed; junction bases matching no gene number 3. On this clonotype itself: Which antigen it targets is not known. There are no base qualities to consult, and no much larger clone falls within one base.

TCR cDNA was synthesized by 5'RACE template switching, through which a universal primer site and unique molecular identifiers were introduced. Priming of cDNA synthesis was performed from both the TCR alpha and TCR beta constant segments. Two PCR steps were used to amplify libraries, with sample barcodes and sequencing adapters being added in the second step. Sequencing of the libraries was done on either Illumina HiSeq 2500 (2x100 bp) or NovaSeq (2x150 bp). As for the authors' bioinformatics: MIGEC was used to demultiplex reads and collapse the reads into UMI consensus sequences, and MiXCR was used for V(D)J alignment. Vaccine-responding clonotypes were defined with edgeR using replicate PBMC samples, requiring FDR below 0.01 and a log2 fold change above 5 up to day 15. Each bulk clonotype received a CD4 or CD8 identity based on whether the sequenced CD4 or CD8 repertoire contained that clonotype at higher abundance. The public reads were run again by TCRdb, first through fastp at Q25 and then through MiXCR, and only productive beta chains were kept. Every distinct CDR3 protein forms one entry, paired with its most common genes and DNA. The V and J calls were determined by TCRdb, not by the authors. The sample table contains 550,000 or so distinct CDR3 sequences; only one count was recorded for 15% to 20% of them. The ten largest clones take up 14% of the sample.

The sequences come from PBMCs, collected 15 days after the yellow fever booster vaccination. This sequence uses TRBV12-3 or TRBV12-4 and TRBJ2-7; TRBD1 agrees with 10 junctional bases. The source of this sequence is a man in his thirties or forties who received the YFV17D yellow fever vaccine. CDR3 region: CASSTGQGAYEQYF. The DNA sequence reads TGTGCCAGCAGTACCGGACAGGGGGCCTACGAGCAGTACTTC.